This TCR beta chain was recorded in a study of cytomegalovirus exposure and HLA in healthy donors. Study at large: It was reported in a later analysis that the same platform had been used for the 120 or so validation repertoires as for the approximately 670 first-cohort repertoires. Study-level findings and limits: The authors listed 150 or so TCR beta chains as cytomegalovirus-associated.

Comment on this clone: Its antigen is not known.

Assay: immunoSEQ multiplex PCR; the TCRdb copy retains only in-frame clones and omits some. The sample includes 150,000 to 180,000 clones, less than 90% of them seen just once. The sample was PBMCs. The source of this sequence is a man between 18 and 29 years old in good health and CMV-seropositive.

The CDR3 is CASTGLTGNTIYF. The CDR3 DNA is TGTGCCAGCACCGGTCTGACAGGAAACACCATATATTTT. The chain uses TRBV6-6 and TRBJ1-3; D is undetermined. V lost 7 bases and J lost 4, with 11 bases in between. The CDR3 covers 13 residues. Germline V gives CDR1 MNHNY, CDR2 SVGAGI (reference sequence).